This T cell receptor (beta chain) was obtained from a study of T-cell memory formation after mild COVID-19. The wider study: Clusters were largely donor specific.

Researchers used 5'RACE with constant-segment primers to make TCR alpha and TCR beta cDNA libraries that carry sample barcodes and UMIs. Via MiXCR, TCRdb re-called the 5' RACE reads, giving one row per CDR3 protein. This table has about 420,000 distinct CDR3 sequences, under 25% appearing once. This clonotype was observed a few times. Its antigen is still unknown. Germline loops: CDR1 SGHKS, CDR2 YYEKEE (reference sequence). The CDR3 has 17 amino acids. V shed 0 bases and J shed 0 bases, with 15 bases lying between them. Study-level results: Clones that contracted clustered mainly in CM and EM if CD4+ and in EMRA if CD8+.

This chain links TRBV5-5 with TRBJ1-1; the D is unclear. This TCR derives from an adult woman who had mild COVID-19 (a few samples of this study predate the infection). Cell type and time point are not known. Material: PBMCs or a T cell subset sorted from them (not recorded which). This CDR3 reads CASSLVWRVSVNTEAFF. For the CDR3, the DNA is TGTGCCAGCAGCTTGGTGTGGAGGGTATCGGTGAACACTGAAGCTTTCTTT.